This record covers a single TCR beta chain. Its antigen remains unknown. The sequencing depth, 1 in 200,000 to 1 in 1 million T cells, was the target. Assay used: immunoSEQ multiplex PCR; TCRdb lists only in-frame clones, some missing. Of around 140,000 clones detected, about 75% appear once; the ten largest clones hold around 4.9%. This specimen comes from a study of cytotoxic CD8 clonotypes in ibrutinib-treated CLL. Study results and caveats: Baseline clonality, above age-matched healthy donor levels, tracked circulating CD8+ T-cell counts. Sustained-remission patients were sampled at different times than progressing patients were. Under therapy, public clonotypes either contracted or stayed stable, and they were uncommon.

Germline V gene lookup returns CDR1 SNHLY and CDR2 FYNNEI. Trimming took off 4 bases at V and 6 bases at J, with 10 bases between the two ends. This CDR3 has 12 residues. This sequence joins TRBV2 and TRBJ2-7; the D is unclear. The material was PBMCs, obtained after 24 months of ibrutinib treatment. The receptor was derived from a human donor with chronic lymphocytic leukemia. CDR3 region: CASSAQAAEQYF. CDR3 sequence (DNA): TGTGCCAGCAGTGCTCAGGCGGCCGAGCAGTACTTC.